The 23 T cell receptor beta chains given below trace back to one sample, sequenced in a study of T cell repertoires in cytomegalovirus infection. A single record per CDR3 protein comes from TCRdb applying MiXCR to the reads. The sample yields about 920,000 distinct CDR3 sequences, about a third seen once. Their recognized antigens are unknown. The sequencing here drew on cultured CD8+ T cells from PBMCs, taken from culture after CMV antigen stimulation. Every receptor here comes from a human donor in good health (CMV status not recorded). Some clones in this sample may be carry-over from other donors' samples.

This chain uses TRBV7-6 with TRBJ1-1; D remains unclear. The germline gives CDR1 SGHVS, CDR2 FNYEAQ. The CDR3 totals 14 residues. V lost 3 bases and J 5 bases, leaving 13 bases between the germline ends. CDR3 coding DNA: TGTGCCAGCAGCTTTGGTTGGGGTTGGACTGAAGCTTTCTTT. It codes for CASSFGWGWTEAFF.

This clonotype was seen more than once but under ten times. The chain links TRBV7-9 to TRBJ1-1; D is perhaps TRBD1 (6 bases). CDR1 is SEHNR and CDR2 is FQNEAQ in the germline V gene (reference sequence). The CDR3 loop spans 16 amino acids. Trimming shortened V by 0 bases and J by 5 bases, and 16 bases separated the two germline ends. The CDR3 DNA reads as TGTGCCAGCAGCTTAGCGCCTGTGGGGAGGGGGACTGAAGCTTTCTTT. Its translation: CASSLAPVGRGTEAFF.

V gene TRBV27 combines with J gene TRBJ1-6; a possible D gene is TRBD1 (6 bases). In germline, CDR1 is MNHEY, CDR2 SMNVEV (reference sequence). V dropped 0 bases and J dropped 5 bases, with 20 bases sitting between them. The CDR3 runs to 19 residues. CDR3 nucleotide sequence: TGTGCCAGCAGTTTATCCGGGGGCGTAGGTGTTGGGAATAATTCACCCCTCCACTTT. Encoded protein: CASSLSGGVGVGNNSPLHF.

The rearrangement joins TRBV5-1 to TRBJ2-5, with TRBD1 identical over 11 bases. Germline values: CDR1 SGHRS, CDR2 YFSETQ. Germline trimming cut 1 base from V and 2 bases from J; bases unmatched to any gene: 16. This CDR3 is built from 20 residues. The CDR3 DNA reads TGCGCCAGCAGCTTGTACCCCCCCGGGACAGGACAGGGGGCTCAAGAGACCCAGTACTTC. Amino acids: CASSLYPPGTGQGAQETQYF.

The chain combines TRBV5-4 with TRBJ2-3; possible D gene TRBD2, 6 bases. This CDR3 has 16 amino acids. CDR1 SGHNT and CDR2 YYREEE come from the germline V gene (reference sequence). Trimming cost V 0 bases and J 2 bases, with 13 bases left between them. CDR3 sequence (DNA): TGTGCCAGCAGCTTGGAGGCTAGCGCCAACACAGATACGCAGTATTTT. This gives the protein CASSLEASANTDTQYF.

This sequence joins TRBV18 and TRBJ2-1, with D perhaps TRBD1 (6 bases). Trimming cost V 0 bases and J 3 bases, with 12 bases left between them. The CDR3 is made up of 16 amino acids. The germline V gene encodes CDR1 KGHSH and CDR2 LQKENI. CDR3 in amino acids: CASSPPTGTYYNEQFF. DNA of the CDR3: TGTGCCAGCTCACCACCAACAGGGACCTACTACAATGAGCAGTTCTTC.

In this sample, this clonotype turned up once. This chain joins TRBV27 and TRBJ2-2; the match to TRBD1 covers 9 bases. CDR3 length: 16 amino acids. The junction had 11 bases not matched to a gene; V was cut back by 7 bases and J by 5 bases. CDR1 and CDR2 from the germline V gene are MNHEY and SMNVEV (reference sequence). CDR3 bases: TGTGCCAGCAACACGGCCGGGACAGGGAAAACCGGGGAGCTGTTTTTT. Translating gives CASNTAGTGKTGELFF.

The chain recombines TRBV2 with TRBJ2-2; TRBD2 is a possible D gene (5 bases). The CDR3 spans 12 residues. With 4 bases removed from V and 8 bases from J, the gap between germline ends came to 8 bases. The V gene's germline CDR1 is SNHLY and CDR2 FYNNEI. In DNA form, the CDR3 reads TGTGCCAGCAGTGGGCTAGCAGGGGAGCTGTTTTTT. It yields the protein CASSGLAGELFF.

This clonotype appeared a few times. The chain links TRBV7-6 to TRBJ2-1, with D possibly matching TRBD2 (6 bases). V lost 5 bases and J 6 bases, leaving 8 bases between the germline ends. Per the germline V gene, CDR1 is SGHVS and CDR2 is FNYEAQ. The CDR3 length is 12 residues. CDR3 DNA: TGTGCCAGCAGCGGGGGGATCAATGAGCAGTTCTTC. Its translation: CASSGGINEQFF.

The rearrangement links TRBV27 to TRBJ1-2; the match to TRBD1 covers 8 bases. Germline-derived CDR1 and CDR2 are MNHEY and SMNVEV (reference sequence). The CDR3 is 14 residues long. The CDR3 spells CATLGRGRDYGYTF. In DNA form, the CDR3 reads TGTGCAACCTTGGGCAGGGGGCGAGACTATGGCTACACCTTC.

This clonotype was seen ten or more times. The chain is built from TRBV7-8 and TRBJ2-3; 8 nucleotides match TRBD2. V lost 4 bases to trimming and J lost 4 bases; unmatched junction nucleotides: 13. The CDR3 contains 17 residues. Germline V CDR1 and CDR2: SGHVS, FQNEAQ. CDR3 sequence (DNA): TGTGCCAGCAGCTCCCTTCCACGGGGGGGCTGGGCAGATACGCAGTATTTT. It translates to CASSSLPRGGWADTQYF. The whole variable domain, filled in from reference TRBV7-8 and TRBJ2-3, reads GAGVSQSPRYKVAKRGQDVALRCDPISGHVSLFWYQQALGQGPEFLTYFQNEAQLDKSGLPSDRFFAERPEGSVSTLKIQRTQQEDSAVYLCASSSLPRGGWADTQYFGPGTRLTVL.

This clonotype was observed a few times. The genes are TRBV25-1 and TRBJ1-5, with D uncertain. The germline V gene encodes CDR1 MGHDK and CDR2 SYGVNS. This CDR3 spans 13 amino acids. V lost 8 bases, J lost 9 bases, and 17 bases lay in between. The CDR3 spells CASPNHSLPPQHF. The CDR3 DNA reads TGTGCCAGCCCGAACCACTCTTTGCCGCCCCAGCATTTT.

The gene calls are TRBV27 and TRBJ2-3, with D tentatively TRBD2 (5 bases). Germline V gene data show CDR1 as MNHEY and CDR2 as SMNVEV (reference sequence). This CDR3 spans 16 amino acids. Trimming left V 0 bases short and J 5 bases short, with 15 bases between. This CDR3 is CASSLSAPFGGDTQYF. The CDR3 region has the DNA TGTGCCAGCAGTTTATCTGCCCCTTTCGGAGGAGATACGCAGTATTTT.

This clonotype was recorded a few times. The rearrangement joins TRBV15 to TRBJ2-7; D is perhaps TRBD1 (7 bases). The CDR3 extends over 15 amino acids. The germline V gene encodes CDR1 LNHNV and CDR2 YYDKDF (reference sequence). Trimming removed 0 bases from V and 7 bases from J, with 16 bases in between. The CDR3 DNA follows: TGTGCCACCAGCAGAGATCGGTCAGGGGGGTATGAGCAGTACTTC. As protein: CATSRDRSGGYEQYF.

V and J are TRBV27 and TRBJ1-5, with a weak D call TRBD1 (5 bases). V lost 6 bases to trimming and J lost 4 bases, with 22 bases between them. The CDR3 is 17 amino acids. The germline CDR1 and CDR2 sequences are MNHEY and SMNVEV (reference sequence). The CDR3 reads CASRATGTERRNQPQHF. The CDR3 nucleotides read TGTGCCAGCAGAGCAACGGGGACCGAGCGACGGAATCAGCCCCAGCATTTT.

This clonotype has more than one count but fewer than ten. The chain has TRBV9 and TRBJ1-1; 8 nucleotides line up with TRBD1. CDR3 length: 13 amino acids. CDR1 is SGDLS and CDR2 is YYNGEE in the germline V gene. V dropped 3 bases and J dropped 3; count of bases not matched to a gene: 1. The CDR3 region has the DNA TGTGCCAGCAGCGCGACAGGGGACACTGAAGCTTTCTTT. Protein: CASSATGDTEAFF.

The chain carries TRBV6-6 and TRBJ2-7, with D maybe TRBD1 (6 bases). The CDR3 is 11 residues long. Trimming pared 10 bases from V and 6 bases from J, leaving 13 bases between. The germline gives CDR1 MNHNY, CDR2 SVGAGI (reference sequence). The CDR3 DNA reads TGTGCCATCTTTCAGGGGCCCGAGCAGTACGTC. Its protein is CAIFQGPEQYV.

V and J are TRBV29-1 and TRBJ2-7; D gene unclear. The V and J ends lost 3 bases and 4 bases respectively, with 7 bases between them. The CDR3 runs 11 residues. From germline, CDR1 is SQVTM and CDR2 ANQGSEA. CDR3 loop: CSVDKGYEQYF. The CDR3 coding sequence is TGCAGCGTTGACAAGGGATACGAGCAGTACTTC.

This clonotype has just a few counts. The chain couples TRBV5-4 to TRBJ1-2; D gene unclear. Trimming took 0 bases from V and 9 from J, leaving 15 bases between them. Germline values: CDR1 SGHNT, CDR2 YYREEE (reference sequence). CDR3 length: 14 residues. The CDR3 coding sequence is TGTGCCAGCAGCTTGGTGGGTACCCTGGGGAGCTACACCTTC. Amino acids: CASSLVGTLGSYTF.

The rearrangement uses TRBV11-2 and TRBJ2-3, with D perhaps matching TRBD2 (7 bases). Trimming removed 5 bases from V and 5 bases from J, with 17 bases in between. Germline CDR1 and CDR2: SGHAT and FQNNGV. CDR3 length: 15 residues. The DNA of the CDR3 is TGTGCCAGCAGCCTTTACGAGGGGGGGAAAGATACGCAGTATTTT. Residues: CASSLYEGGKDTQYF.

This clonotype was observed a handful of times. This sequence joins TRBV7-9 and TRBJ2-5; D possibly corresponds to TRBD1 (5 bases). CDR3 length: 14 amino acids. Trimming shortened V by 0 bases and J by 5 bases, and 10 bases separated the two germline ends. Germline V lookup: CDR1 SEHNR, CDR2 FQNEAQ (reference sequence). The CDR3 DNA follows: TGTGCCAGCAGCTTAGCGCAGGGTTGGGAGACCCAGTACTTC. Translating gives CASSLAQGWETQYF.

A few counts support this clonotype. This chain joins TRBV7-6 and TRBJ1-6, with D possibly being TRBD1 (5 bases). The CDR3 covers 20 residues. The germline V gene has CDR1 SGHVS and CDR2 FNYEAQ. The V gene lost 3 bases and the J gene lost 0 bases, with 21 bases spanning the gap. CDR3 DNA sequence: TGTGCCAGCAGCTTCCAAGCAACAGACAGCTTAAGCTCCTATAATTCACCCCTCCACTTT. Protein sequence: CASSFQATDSLSSYNSPLHF. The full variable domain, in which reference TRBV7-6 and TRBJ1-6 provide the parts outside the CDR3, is GAGVSQSPRYKVTKRGQDVALRCDPISGHVSLYWYRQALGQGPEFLTYFNYEAQQDKSGLPNDRFSAERPEGSISTLTIQRTEQRDSAMYRCASSFQATDSLSSYNSPLHFGNGTRLTVT.

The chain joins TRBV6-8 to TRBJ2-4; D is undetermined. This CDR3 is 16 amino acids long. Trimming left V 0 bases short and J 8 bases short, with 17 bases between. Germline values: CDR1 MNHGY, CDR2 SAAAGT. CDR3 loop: CASSYSRPGLIDIQYF. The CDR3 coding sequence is TGTGCCAGCAGTTACTCCCGGCCGGGCCTGATTGACATTCAGTACTTC.